The 8 T cell receptor beta chains reported below all come from one sample, sequenced in a study of Graves' ophthalmopathy and Graves' hyperthyroidism. Amplification of the TCR beta CDR3 regions used RNA transcripts (as template). The library came from an HTBI-primed first-round RT-PCR and a second-round multiplex PCR. Each CDR3 protein gets one entry after TCRdb re-called the multiplex PCR reads with MiXCR. The table has 300,000 to 400,000 distinct CDR3 sequences, roughly 16% seen once. The specimen was peripheral blood. The receptors were gathered from an adult man with Graves' ophthalmopathy.

Details on this clonotype: At one of its ends the junction is not consistent with the germline gene, which may arise from a read error. The chain employs TRBV13 and TRBJ2-2, with 9 bases matching TRBD2. CDR3 length: 16 residues. CDR1 is PRHDT, CDR2 FYEKMQ, per germline (reference sequence). The CDR3 coding sequence is TGTGCCAGCAGCCTATATAGCGGGAGTTTGACCGGGGAGCTGTTCTTT. This gives the protein CASSLYSGSLTGELFF.

This clonotype was seen many times. The chain carries TRBV29-1 and TRBJ1-1, with D maybe TRBD1 (6 bases). The V end was cut by 7 bases, the J end by 0 bases, with 18 bases between. Germline lookup yields CDR1 SQVTM and CDR2 ANQGSEA. CDR3 length: 15 residues. This CDR3 is CSDKQLDSMNTEAFF. In DNA form, the CDR3 reads TGCAGCGATAAACAATTGGACAGCATGAACACTGAAGCTTTCTTT.

At least ten counts were recorded for this clonotype. The genes are TRBV19 and TRBJ2-7; D is perhaps TRBD2 (6 bases). With 7 bases removed from V and 3 bases from J, the gap between germline ends came to 19 bases. CDR3 length: 15 residues. Germline V gene sequence: CDR1 LNHDA, CDR2 SQIVND (reference sequence). The CDR3 nucleotides are TGTGCCAGTAACGATTACGGGACTGGGATCTACGAGCAGTACTTC. As protein: CASNDYGTGIYEQYF.

This clonotype was counted at least ten times. V and J are TRBV7-2 and TRBJ1-2; D gene ambiguous. Trimming removed 6 bases at V and 0 bases at J, with 14 bases between. The CDR3 runs to 15 residues. Per the germline V gene, CDR1 is SGHTA and CDR2 is FQGNSA. DNA of the CDR3: TGTGCCAGCAGAACCTCCCTTCAGACTAACTATGGCTACACCTTC. This translates into CASRTSLQTNYGYTF. The full variable domain, in which reference TRBV7-2 and TRBJ1-2 provide the parts outside the CDR3, is GAGVSQSPSNKVTEKGKDVELRCDPISGHTALYWYRQSLGQGLEFLIYFQGNSAPDKSGLPSDRFSAERTGGSVSTLTIQRTQQEDSAVYLCASRTSLQTNYGYTFGSGTRLTVV.

This clonotype was seen repeatedly, ten times or more. V is TRBV9 and J is TRBJ1-2, with 9 bases matching TRBD1. The CDR3 covers 14 residues. Germline assignment: CDR1 SGDLS and CDR2 YYNGEE. Losses at the gene ends were 1 base for V and 7 bases for J; bases not matched to a gene: 5. Written as DNA, the CDR3 is TGTGCCAGCAGCGTAACGGACAGGGGTTCTGGCTACACCTTC. Its translation: CASSVTDRGSGYTF.

The chain employs TRBV19 and TRBJ1-1; D is undetermined. The V end lost 3 bases, the J end lost 0 bases, and 14 bases lay between the germline ends. Germline CDR1 is LNHDA and CDR2 is SQIVND (reference sequence). The CDR3 loop spans 16 amino acids. The CDR3 DNA reads as TGTGCCAGTAGTATTTCCGGGTCCCTCATGAACACTGAAGCTTTCTTT. Translating it yields CASSISGSLMNTEAFF. Drawing the rest from reference TRBV19 and TRBJ1-1, the complete variable domain is DGGITQSPKYLFRKEGQNVTLSCEQNLNHDAMYWYRQDPGQGLRLIYYSQIVNDFQKGDIAEGYSVSREKKESFPLTVTSAQKNPTAFYLCASSISGSLMNTEAFFGQGTRLTVV.

This clonotype was recorded at least ten times. The chain uses TRBV6-2 or TRBV6-3 and TRBJ1-5; D remains unclear. Trimming removed 0 bases from V and 2 bases from J, with 11 bases in between. This CDR3 region has 16 residues. Germline V gene data show CDR1 as MNHEY and CDR2 as SVGEGT. CDR3 nucleotides: TGTGCCAGCAGTTACTCTCTTCATCGTGGCAATCAGCCCCAGCATTTT. This encodes CASSYSLHRGNQPQHF.

The chain joins TRBV19 to TRBJ1-1; unclear D gene. CDR1 and CDR2 (germline): LNHDA, SQIVND (reference sequence). The CDR3 contains 15 residues. Trimming removed 0 bases from V and 4 bases from J, with 12 bases in between. DNA of the CDR3: TGTGCCAGTAGTATAGAGATCTTCAGGTTCACTGAAGCTTTCTTT. This translates into CASSIEIFRFTEAFF.